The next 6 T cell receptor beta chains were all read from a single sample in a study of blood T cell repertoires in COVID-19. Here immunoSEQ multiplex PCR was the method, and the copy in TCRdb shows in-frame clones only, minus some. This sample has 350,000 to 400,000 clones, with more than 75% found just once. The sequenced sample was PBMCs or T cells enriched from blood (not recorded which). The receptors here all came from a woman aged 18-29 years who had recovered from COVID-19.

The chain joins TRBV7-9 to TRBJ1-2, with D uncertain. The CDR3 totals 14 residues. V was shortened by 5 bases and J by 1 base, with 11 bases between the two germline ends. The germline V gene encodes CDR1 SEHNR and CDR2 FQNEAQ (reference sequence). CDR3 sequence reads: CASSPGGRNYGYTF. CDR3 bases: TGTGCCAGCAGCCCCGGAGGGCGTAACTATGGCTACACCTTC.

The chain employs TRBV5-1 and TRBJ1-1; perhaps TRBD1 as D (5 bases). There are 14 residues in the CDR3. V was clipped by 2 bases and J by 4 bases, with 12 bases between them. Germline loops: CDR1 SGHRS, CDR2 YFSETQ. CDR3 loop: CASSFQGRSTEAFF. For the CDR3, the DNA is TGCGCCAGCAGCTTCCAGGGTCGGAGCACTGAAGCTTTCTTT.

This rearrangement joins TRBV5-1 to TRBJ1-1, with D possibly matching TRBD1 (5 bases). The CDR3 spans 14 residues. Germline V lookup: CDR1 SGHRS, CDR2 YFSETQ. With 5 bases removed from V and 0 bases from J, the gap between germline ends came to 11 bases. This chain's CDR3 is CASRGPPLNTEAFF. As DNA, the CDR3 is TGCGCCAGCAGGGGGCCTCCATTGAACACTGAAGCTTTCTTT.

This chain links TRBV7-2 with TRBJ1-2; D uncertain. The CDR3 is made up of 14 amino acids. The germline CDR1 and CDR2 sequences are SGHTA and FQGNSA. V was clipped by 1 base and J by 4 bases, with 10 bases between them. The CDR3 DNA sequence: TGTGCCAGCAGCTTAGGCGGCGGGCCCTATGGCTACACCTTC. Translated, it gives CASSLGGGPYGYTF.

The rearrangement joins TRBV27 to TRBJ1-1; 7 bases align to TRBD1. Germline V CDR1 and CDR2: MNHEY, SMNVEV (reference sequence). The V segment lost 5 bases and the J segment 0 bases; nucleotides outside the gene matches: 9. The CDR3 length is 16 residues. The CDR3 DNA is TGTGCCAGCAGTCTAACGACAGGGACCATGAACACTGAAGCTTTCTTT. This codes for CASSLTTGTMNTEAFF.

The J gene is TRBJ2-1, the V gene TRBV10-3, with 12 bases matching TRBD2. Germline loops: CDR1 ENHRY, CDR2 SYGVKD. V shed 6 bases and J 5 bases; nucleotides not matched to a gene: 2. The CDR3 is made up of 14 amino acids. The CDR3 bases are TGTGCCATCAGCCCTAGCGGGGGGGACAATGAGCAGTTCTTC. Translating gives CAISPSGGDNEQFF.